The 5 T cell receptor beta chains given below trace back to one sample, sequenced in a study of PD-L1 blockade in urothelial cancer. TCRdb's copy holds only in-frame clones and misses some; the assay was immunoSEQ multiplex PCR. Of roughly 60,000 clones listed, about four fifths are singletons. Here the sequenced sample was PBMCs, taken around atezolizumab (anti-PD-L1) treatment. These receptors came from a man aged 65-85 years with urothelial cancer.

The J gene is TRBJ2-1, the V gene TRBV5-5, with 7 bases aligning to TRBD2. This CDR3 has 12 amino acids. Trimming cost V 4 bases and J 14 bases; bases outside gene matches: 9. Germline V CDR1 and CDR2: SGHKS, YYEKEE (reference sequence). The CDR3 nucleotides read TGTGCCAGCAGCAGGACTAGAACGGAGGAGTTCTTC. Translating it yields CASSRTRTEEFF.

This clone was seen once. V gene TRBV7-6 combines with J gene TRBJ2-7, with 8 bases that match TRBD2. Germline loops: CDR1 SGHVS, CDR2 FNYEAQ. The CDR3 length is 15 residues. Unmatched junction bases numbered 3, after V lost 0 bases and J lost 2 bases. CDR3 sequence: CASSLASGGPYEQYF. The CDR3 nucleotides are TGTGCCAGCAGCTTAGCGTCGGGAGGGCCCTACGAGCAGTACTTC.

This chain joins TRBV25-1 and TRBJ2-5; 7 bases are shared with TRBD1. The junction had 9 bases not matched to a gene; V was cut back by 3 bases and J by 5 bases. From germline, CDR1 is MGHDK and CDR2 SYGVNS. The CDR3 has 15 residues. CDR3 sequence reads: CASSDIRQGGETQYF. CDR3 DNA sequence: TGTGCCAGCAGTGACATTAGACAGGGTGGCGAGACCCAGTACTTC.

This clone was seen only once. The chain's CDR3 is CATGTSVSDTQYF. The CDR3 nucleotides read TGTGCTACCGGGACTAGCGTATCAGATACGCAGTATTTT. The rearrangement links TRBV19 to TRBJ2-3; 10 nucleotides agree with TRBD2. Germline V lookup: CDR1 LNHDA, CDR2 SQIVND (reference sequence). The CDR3 contains 13 residues.

The count of this clone is one. The chain carries TRBV21-1 and TRBJ2-7; TRBD2 was called by the table and not checked on the DNA. TRBV21-1 is recorded as a pseudogene. CDR3 length: 13 residues. The CDR3 DNA is TGTGCCCGCCGGGGGAGCGGGCTCTACGAGCAGTACTTC. This gives the protein CARRGSGLYEQYF.